What follows describes a single T cell receptor (beta chain). Its target is unknown. The data originate from a study of shared clonotypes between healthy human individuals. Overall study results and limits: Sharing across a few donors was seen in 4% to 5.5% of naive CD4 clonotypes.

Sequencing was performed with immunoSEQ multiplex PCR; in TCRdb, only in-frame clones are kept and a portion is missing. The sample consists of 2 million to 2.5 million clones, over 85% of them appearing once. Every donor, a Caucasian adult, lived in Nashville, Tennessee. This CDR3 is built from 14 residues. The germline gives CDR1 SGHNT, CDR2 YYREEE (reference sequence). The V end lost 4 bases, the J end lost 5 bases, and 14 bases lay between the germline ends. The sequenced sample consisted of naive CD4+ T cells from PBMCs. Indicated subset: CD45RA+ positively selected. This chain uses TRBV5-4 with TRBJ2-3; D is possibly TRBD1 (6 bases). The receptor's source is a young man in good health. Some clones in this sample may be carry-over from other donors' samples. The chain's CDR3 is CASSRGQTGDTQYF. In DNA form, the CDR3 reads TGTGCCAGCAGCCGAGGACAGACGGGAGATACGCAGTATTTT.